The 27 T cell receptor beta chains below come from one sample, sequenced in a study of T-cell memory formation after mild COVID-19. TCRdb redid the calling of the 5' RACE reads with MiXCR, one entry per CDR3 protein. The table has about 340,000 distinct CDR3 sequences, 15% to 20% seen once; the top ten hold under 25%. Sequenced material: PBMCs or a T cell subset sorted from them (not recorded which). These receptors originate from a man younger than 30 who had mild COVID-19 (a few samples of this study predate the infection). Cell type and time point are not known.

The chain carries TRBV7-2 and TRBJ2-1, with TRBD2 as a possible D gene (5 bases). Germline assignment: CDR1 SGHTA and CDR2 FQGNSA. V was cut by 5 bases and J by 9 bases, with 11 bases left in between. This CDR3 is built from 12 residues. CDR3 protein: CASSPSLAEQFF. The DNA for the CDR3 is TGTGCCAGCAGCCCTAGCCTTGCTGAGCAGTTCTTC.

This clonotype was detected a few times. This chain connects TRBV12-3 or TRBV12-4 to TRBJ2-2, with 7 bases aligning to TRBD1. This CDR3 has 15 residues. Losses at the gene ends were 7 bases for V and 2 bases for J; bases not matched to a gene: 7. The DNA for the CDR3 is TGTGCCAGCACGCGCAGGGGGATTAACACCGGGGAGCTGTTTTTT. Translating gives CASTRRGINTGELFF.

This clonotype was seen more than once but under ten times. This rearrangement joins TRBV21-1 to TRBJ2-1. TRBV21-1 is a known pseudogene. The CDR3 runs 16 residues. Here the CDR3 reads CASSKGTSSSYNEQFF. In DNA form, the CDR3 reads TGTGCCAGCAGCAAAGGAACCAGCAGCTCCTACAATGAGCAGTTCTTC.

The table lists this clonotype with many counts. The rearrangement uses TRBV5-4 and TRBJ2-3; maybe TRBD2 (6 bases). The V and J ends lost 4 bases and 4 bases respectively, with 13 bases between them. The CDR3 is made up of 14 amino acids. Germline values: CDR1 SGHNT, CDR2 YYREEE (reference sequence). CDR3 residues: CASSEIAGSDTQYF. The CDR3 DNA sequence: TGTGCCAGCAGCGAAATCGCGGGGTCAGATACGCAGTATTTT. Variable domain in full (rest from reference TRBV5-4 and TRBJ2-3): ETGVTQSPTHLIKTRGQQVTLRCSSQSGHNTVSWYQQALGQGPQFIFQYYREEENGRGNFPPRFSGLQFPNYSSELNVNALELDDSALYLCASSEIAGSDTQYFGPGTRLTVL.

This sequence joins TRBV7-9 and TRBJ1-1; no firm D call. The CDR3 contains 13 residues. The V end lost 1 base, the J end lost 4 bases, and 7 bases lay between the germline ends. Germline V gene sequence: CDR1 SEHNR, CDR2 FQNEAQ (reference sequence). The DNA for the CDR3 is TGTGCCAGCAGCTTAGACATGGGCACTGAAGCTTTCTTT. Protein sequence: CASSLDMGTEAFF.

V and J are TRBV10-2 and TRBJ2-2; no reliable D call. Germline CDR1 and CDR2: WSHSY and SAAADI. Trimming pared 6 bases from V and 6 bases from J, leaving 14 bases between. The CDR3 contains 14 residues. The CDR3 loop is CASSLTRTPGELFF. In DNA form, the CDR3 reads TGCGCCAGCAGCTTGACAAGGACGCCCGGGGAGCTGTTTTTT.

This chain connects TRBV20-1 to TRBJ2-1, with TRBD1 identical over 8 bases. Germline V gene lookup returns CDR1 DFQATT and CDR2 SNEGSKA (reference sequence). The junction had 4 bases not matched to a gene; V was cut back by 5 bases and J by 4 bases. CDR3 length equals 13 residues. CDR3 sequence reads: CSAAHRGYNEQFF. CDR3 nucleotide sequence: TGCAGTGCTGCCCACAGGGGGTACAATGAGCAGTTCTTC.

This clonotype has only a few counts. The genes are TRBV6-6 and TRBJ1-3; 10 bases align to TRBD1. Germline CDR1 and CDR2: MNHNY and SVGAGI (reference sequence). V lost 5 bases, J lost 0 bases, and 1 base stayed unmatched. The CDR3 loop spans 15 amino acids. The CDR3 loop is CASSGQGVSGNTIYF. CDR3 coding DNA: TGTGCCAGCAGTGGACAGGGGGTCTCTGGAAACACCATATATTTT.

This sequence joins TRBV18 and TRBJ2-6; no definite D call. V lost 5 bases, J lost 4 bases, and 6 bases lay in between. Germline V gene lookup returns CDR1 KGHSH and CDR2 LQKENI. This CDR3 spans 13 amino acids. The CDR3 DNA reads TGTGCCAGCTCAAACGGGGGGGCCAACGTCCTGACTTTC. Its protein product is CASSNGGANVLTF.

This clonotype was found many times. This rearrangement joins TRBV4-1 to TRBJ1-6; D remains ambiguous. This CDR3 has 14 amino acids. Trimming removed 6 bases from V and 5 bases from J, with 11 bases in between. Germline CDR1 reads MGHRA; CDR2 reads YSYEKL. This chain's CDR3 is CASRNTANNSPLHF. In DNA form, the CDR3 reads TGCGCCAGCAGGAACACTGCAAATAATTCACCCCTCCACTTT.

The CDR3 is CASSGQFTNNEQFF. CDR3 bases: TGTGCCAGCAGTGGCCAGTTTACGAACAATGAGCAGTTCTTC. The chain couples TRBV6-1 to TRBJ2-1; no reliable D call. V was pared by 4 bases and J by 5 bases, with 12 bases between. The length of the CDR3 is 14 residues. Germline V gives CDR1 MNHNS, CDR2 SASEGT.

This clonotype has only a few counts. This chain links TRBV20-1 with TRBJ2-1; the D is unclear. CDR1 is DFQATT and CDR2 is SNEGSKA in the germline V gene (reference sequence). Trimming stripped 5 bases from V and 6 bases from J, with 5 bases between. The CDR3 has 10 residues. CDR3 bases: TGCAGTGCTCTTGGCAATGAGCAGTTCTTC. This codes for CSALGNEQFF.

V gene TRBV5-1 combines with J gene TRBJ1-3; D uncertain. In germline, CDR1 is SGHRS, CDR2 YFSETQ. The CDR3 contains 16 residues. The germline V and J ends were trimmed by 4 bases and 4 bases, with 18 bases remaining between them. In DNA, the CDR3 is TGCGCCAGCAGCCCGACCAGCCCGTCGAACGGAAACACCATATATTTT. Translation gives CASSPTSPSNGNTIYF.

The sample holds a few counts of this clonotype. The chain recombines TRBV28 with TRBJ2-2; D ambiguous. CDR1 is MDHEN, CDR2 SYDVKM, per germline. The CDR3 spans 14 residues. Trimming took off 6 bases at V and 7 bases at J, with 15 bases between the two ends. As DNA, the CDR3 is TGTGCCAGCAGCATGACACATTCGGGCGGGGAGCTGTTTTTT. Translated: CASSMTHSGGELFF.

This clonotype was counted a few times. V is TRBV3-1 and J is TRBJ1-1, with a weak D call TRBD1 (5 bases). CDR3 length: 14 residues. V lost 3 bases to trimming and J lost 5 bases, with 13 bases between them. Per germline, CDR1 LGHDT and CDR2 YNNKEL (reference sequence). As DNA, the CDR3 is TGTGCCAGCAGCCATGGGGCGGCACGAACTGAAGCTTTCTTT. Residues: CASSHGAARTEAFF.

This clonotype was seen a few times. This chain links TRBV6-1 with TRBJ2-7; 9 bases are a match to TRBD1. The junction had 5 bases not matched to a gene; V was cut back by 6 bases and J by 5 bases. CDR3 length equals 13 residues. CDR1 and CDR2 (germline): MNHNS, SASEGT. The CDR3, as DNA: TGTGCCAGCAGACGGGACAGGGATGACGAGCAGTACTTC. Its protein is CASRRDRDDEQYF.

The chain combines TRBV5-5 with TRBJ2-3; D remains unclear. Germline CDR1 and CDR2: SGHKS and YYEKEE (reference sequence). The CDR3 loop spans 14 amino acids. Trimming left V 0 bases short and J 4 bases short, with 9 bases between. The CDR3 loop reads CASSLEYFADTQYF. The CDR3 region has the DNA TGTGCCAGCAGCTTGGAATATTTCGCAGATACGCAGTATTTT.

V is TRBV6-6 and J is TRBJ2-5; 7 bases are shared with TRBD1. Germline trimming cut 7 bases from V and 10 bases from J; bases unmatched to any gene: 12. CDR1 is MNHNY and CDR2 is SVGAGI in the germline V gene (reference sequence). This CDR3 is built from 13 residues. The CDR3 protein is CASTDRPLQGQYF. CDR3 coding DNA: TGTGCCAGCACGGACAGGCCCCTTCAGGGCCAGTACTTC.

The rearrangement joins TRBV6-6 to TRBJ1-1; the match to TRBD1 covers 7 bases. Germline V gene data show CDR1 as MNHNY and CDR2 as SVGAGI (reference sequence). CDR3 length: 13 amino acids. Trimming took 2 bases from V and 7 from J; bases not matched to a gene: 4. CDR3 in amino acids: CASSYGQVHEAFF. The CDR3 DNA reads as TGTGCCAGCAGTTACGGACAGGTACATGAAGCTTTCTTT.

The chain uses TRBV4-1 and TRBJ2-3, with 12 bases aligning to TRBD1. The CDR3 extends over 16 amino acids. Germline V gene lookup returns CDR1 MGHRA and CDR2 YSYEKL. Trimming took 5 bases from V and 5 from J; bases not matched to a gene: 8. Here the CDR3 DNA reads TGCGCCAGCAGCGCTCCCGGGACAGGGGGCTTAGATACGCAGTATTTT. Its protein product is CASSAPGTGGLDTQYF.

This clonotype has ten or more counts. The chain has TRBV6-2 or TRBV6-3 and TRBJ1-2; tentative D call: TRBD1 (6 bases). The V gene lost 0 bases and the J gene lost 12 bases, with 17 bases spanning the gap. The CDR3 loop spans 14 amino acids. The germline V gene has CDR1 MNHEY and CDR2 SVGEGT. The CDR3 nucleotides are TGTGCCAGCAGTTACTCGGCCTACAGGGAGTACGACACCTTC. Translating gives CASSYSAYREYDTF.

This clonotype was observed a handful of times. The gene calls are TRBV7-9 and TRBJ2-3; 9 bases are a match to TRBD2. This CDR3 region has 14 residues. CDR1 and CDR2 (germline): SEHNR, FQNEAQ (reference sequence). Trimming cost V 11 bases and J 4 bases; bases outside gene matches: 10. CDR3 DNA: TGTGCCGCCGGGAGCGGGGGGATTCCAGATACGCAGTATTTT. This sequence encodes CAAGSGGIPDTQYF.

This clonotype has only a few counts. The V and J genes are TRBV6-1 and TRBJ2-7; TRBD1 matches 7 bases. Germline assignment: CDR1 MNHNS and CDR2 SASEGT. The CDR3 has 15 residues. J was trimmed by 2 bases and V by 6 bases; bases with no gene match: 10. The DNA for the CDR3 is TGTGCCAGCAGCACCGGGACAGTACACCCCTACGAGCAGTACGTC. This gives the protein CASSTGTVHPYEQYV.

The V gene is TRBV20-1, the J gene TRBJ1-4; 8 bases align to TRBD1. Germline V gene data show CDR1 as DFQATT and CDR2 as SNEGSKA (reference sequence). V dropped 5 bases and J dropped 7; count of bases not matched to a gene: 6. This CDR3 contains 13 residues. The CDR3 sequence is CSAPSRGPEKLFF. The CDR3 DNA sequence: TGCAGTGCTCCGTCCAGGGGGCCTGAAAAACTGTTTTTT.

V and J are TRBV20-1 and TRBJ2-7, with 9 bases that match TRBD1. The germline CDR1 and CDR2 sequences are DFQATT and SNEGSKA (reference sequence). J lost 6 bases, V lost 1 base, and 7 bases had no gene match. The length of the CDR3 is 14 residues. The CDR3 sequence: CSARVGDRGGEQYF. CDR3 bases: TGCAGTGCTAGAGTCGGCGACAGGGGGGGCGAGCAGTACTTC.

This clonotype has just a few counts. The chain employs TRBV9 and TRBJ2-3, with D perhaps assigned TRBD1 or TRBD2 (5 bases each). CDR1 is SGDLS, CDR2 YYNGEE, per germline. V gave up 0 bases and J gave up 6 bases, with 8 bases separating them. This CDR3 has 13 amino acids. The CDR3 sequence: CASSVVGRDTQYF. In DNA form, the CDR3 reads TGTGCCAGCAGCGTAGTGGGACGCGATACGCAGTATTTT.

This clonotype appeared once. The chain links TRBV24-1 to TRBJ2-3, with 7 nucleotides matching TRBD1. Germline V gives CDR1 KGHDR, CDR2 SFDVKD. This CDR3 contains 15 residues. The V gene end was trimmed by 3 bases and the J gene end by 4 bases; junction bases not matched to a gene: 6. CDR3 coding DNA: TGTGCCACCAGTGATGAGACAGGGACCCCAGATACGCAGTATTTT. Its protein is CATSDETGTPDTQYF.